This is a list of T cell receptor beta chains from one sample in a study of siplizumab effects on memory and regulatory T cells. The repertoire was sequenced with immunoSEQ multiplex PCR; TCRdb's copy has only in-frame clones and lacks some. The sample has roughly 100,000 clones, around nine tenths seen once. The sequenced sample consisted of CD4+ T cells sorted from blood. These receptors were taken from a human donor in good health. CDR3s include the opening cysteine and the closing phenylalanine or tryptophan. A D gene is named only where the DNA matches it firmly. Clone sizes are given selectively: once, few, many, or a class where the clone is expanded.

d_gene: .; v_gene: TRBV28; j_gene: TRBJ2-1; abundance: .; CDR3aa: CASRIDSYNEQFF; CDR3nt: TGTGCCAGCAGAATAGACTCCTACAATGAGCAGTTCTTC
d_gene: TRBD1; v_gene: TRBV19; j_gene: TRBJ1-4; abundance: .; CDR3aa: CASSFGTGTNEKLFF; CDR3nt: TGTGCCAGTAGCTTTGGGACAGGGACTAATGAAAAACTGTTTTTT
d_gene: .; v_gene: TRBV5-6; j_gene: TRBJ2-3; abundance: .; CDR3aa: CASSLSGADTQYF; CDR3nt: TGTGCCAGCAGCTTGAGTGGGGCAGATACGCAGTATTTT
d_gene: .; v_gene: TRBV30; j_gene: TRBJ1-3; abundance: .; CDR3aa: CAWSVRNRDTIYF; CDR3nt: TGTGCCTGGAGTGTACGGAACAGAGACACCATATATTTT
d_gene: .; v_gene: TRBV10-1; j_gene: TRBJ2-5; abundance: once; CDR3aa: CASSEGRAFGGAQYF; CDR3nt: TGCGCCAGCAGTGAGGGGCGGGCGTTCGGAGGGGCCCAGTACTTC
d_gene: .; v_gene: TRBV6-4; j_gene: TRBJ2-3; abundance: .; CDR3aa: CASSRTRSTDTQYF; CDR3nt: TGTGCCAGCAGTCGGACTCGAAGCACAGATACGCAGTATTTT
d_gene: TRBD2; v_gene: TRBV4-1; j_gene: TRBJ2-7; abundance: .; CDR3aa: CASSQAPGLAGYEQYF; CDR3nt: TGCGCCAGCAGCCAAGCCCCGGGACTAGCGGGCTACGAGCAGTACTTC
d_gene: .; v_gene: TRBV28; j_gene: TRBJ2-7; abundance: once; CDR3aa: CASTGYGEQYF; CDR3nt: TGTGCCAGCACCGGTTACGGCGAGCAGTACTTC
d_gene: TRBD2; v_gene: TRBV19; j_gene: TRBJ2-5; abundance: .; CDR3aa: CASSLAGGLGETQYF; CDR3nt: TGTGCCAGTAGTCTCGCGGGGGGGCTCGGAGAGACCCAGTACTTC
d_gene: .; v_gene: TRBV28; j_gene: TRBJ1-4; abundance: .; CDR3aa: CASSFQGGGEKLFF; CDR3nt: TGTGCCAGCAGTTTTCAGGGCGGGGGGGAAAAACTGTTTTTT
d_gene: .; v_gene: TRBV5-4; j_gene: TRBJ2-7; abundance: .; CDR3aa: CASSPRRETYEQYF; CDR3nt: TGTGCCAGCAGCCCTCGAAGGGAAACCTACGAGCAGTACTTC
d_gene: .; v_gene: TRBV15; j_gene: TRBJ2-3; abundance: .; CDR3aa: CATSSGWAVADTQYF; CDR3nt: TGTGCCACCAGCAGCGGGTGGGCGGTGGCAGATACGCAGTATTTT
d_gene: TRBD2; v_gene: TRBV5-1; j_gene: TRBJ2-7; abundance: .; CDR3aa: CASSLGTSGNSYEQYF; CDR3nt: TGCGCCAGCAGCTTGGGGACTAGCGGGAACTCCTACGAGCAGTACTTC
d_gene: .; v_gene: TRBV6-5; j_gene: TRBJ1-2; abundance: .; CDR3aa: CASSYSGRSGYGYTF; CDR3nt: TGTGCCAGCAGTTACTCGGGCCGGTCTGGCTATGGCTACACCTTC
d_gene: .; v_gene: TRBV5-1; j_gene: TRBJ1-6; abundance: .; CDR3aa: CASSLWSANSPLHF; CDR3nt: TGCGCCAGCAGCTTGTGGTCCGCGAATTCACCCCTCCACTTT
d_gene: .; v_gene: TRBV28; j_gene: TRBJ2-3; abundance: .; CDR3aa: CASSVGFSTDTQYF; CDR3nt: TGTGCCAGCAGTGTAGGATTTAGCACAGATACGCAGTATTTT
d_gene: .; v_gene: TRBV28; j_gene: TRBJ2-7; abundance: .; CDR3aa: CASSFRQTYEQYF; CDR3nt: TGCGCCAGCAGTTTCAGACAGACCTACGAGCAGTACTTC
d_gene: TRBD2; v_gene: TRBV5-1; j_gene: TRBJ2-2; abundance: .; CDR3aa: CASSQLTSGATGELFF; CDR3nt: TGCGCCAGCAGCCAACTGACTAGCGGTGCCACCGGGGAGCTGTTTTTT
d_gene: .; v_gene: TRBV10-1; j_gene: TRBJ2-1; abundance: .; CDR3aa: CASSNRVGNEQFF; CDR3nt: TGCGCCAGCAGTAACAGGGTCGGGAATGAGCAGTTCTTC
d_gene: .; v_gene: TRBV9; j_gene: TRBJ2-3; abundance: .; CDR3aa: CASSKSSTDTQYF; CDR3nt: TGTGCCAGCAGCAAATCTAGCACAGATACGCAGTATTTT
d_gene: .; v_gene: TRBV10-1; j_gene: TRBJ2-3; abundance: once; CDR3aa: CASSGFTDTQYF; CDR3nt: TGCGCCAGCAGTGGCTTCACAGATACGCAGTATTTT
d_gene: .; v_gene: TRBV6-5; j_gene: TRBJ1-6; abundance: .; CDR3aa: CASHRQMGLNSPLHF; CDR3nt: TGTGCCAGCCACCGACAGATGGGATTAAATTCACCCCTCCACTTT